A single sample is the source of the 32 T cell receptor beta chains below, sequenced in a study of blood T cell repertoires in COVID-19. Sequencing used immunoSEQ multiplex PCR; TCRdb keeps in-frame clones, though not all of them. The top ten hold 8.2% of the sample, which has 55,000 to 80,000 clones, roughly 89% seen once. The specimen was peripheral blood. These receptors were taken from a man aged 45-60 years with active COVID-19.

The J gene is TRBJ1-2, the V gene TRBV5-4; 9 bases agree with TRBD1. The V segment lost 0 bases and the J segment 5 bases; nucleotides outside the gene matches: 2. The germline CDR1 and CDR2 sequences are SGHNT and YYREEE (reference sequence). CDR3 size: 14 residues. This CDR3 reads CASSLDRGPYGYTF. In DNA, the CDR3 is TGTGCCAGCAGCTTGGACAGGGGGCCATATGGCTACACCTTC.

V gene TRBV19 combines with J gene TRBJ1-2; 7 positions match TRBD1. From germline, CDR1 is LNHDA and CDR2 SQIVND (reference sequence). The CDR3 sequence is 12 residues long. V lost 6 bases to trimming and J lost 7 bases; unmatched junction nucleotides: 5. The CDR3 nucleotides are TGTGCCAGTAGCCCTCAGGGGGGTGGCTACACCTTC. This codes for CASSPQGGGYTF.

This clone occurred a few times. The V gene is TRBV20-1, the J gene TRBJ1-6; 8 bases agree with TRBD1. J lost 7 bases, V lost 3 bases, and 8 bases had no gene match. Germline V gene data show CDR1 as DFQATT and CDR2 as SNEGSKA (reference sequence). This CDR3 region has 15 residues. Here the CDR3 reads CSASMLDRANSPLHF. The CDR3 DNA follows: TGCAGTGCTAGTATGTTGGACAGGGCGAATTCACCCCTCCACTTT.

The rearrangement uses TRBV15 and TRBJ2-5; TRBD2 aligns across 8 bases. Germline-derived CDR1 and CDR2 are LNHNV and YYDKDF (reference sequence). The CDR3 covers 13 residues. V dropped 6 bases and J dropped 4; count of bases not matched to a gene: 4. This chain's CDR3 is CATRAGGRETQYF. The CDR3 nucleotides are TGTGCCACCAGGGCGGGGGGCCGAGAGACCCAGTACTTC.

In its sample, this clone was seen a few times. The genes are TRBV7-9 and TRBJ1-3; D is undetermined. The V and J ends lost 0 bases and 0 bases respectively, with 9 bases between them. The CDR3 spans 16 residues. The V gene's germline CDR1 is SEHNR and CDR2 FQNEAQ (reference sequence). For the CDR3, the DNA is TGTGCCAGCAGCTTAGCCACAGTTCGCTCTGGAAACACCATATATTTT. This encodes CASSLATVRSGNTIYF.

The CDR3 sequence: CASSPLQGTDTQYF. CDR3 nucleotide sequence: TGTGCCAGCAGTCCCTTACAGGGTACAGATACGCAGTATTTT. This chain links TRBV6-4 with TRBJ2-3; the D gene is possibly TRBD1 (6 bases). CDR1 is MRHNA and CDR2 is SNTAGT in the germline V gene. The CDR3 has 14 amino acids. V lost 5 bases and J lost 3, with 12 bases in between.

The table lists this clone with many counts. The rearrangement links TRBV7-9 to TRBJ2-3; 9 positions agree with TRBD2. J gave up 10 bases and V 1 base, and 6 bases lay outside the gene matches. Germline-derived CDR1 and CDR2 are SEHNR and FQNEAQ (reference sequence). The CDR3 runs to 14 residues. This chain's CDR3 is CASSLVASGVAQYF. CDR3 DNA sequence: TGTGCCAGCAGCTTAGTGGCTAGCGGGGTGGCGCAGTATTTT.

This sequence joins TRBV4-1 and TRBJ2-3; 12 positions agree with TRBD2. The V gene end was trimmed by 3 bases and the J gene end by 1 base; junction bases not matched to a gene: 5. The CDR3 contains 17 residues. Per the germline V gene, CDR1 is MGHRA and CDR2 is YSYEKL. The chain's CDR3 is CASSQFSSGGGTDTQYF. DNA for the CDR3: TGCGCCAGCAGCCAGTTCTCTAGCGGGGGGGGCACAGATACGCAGTATTTT.

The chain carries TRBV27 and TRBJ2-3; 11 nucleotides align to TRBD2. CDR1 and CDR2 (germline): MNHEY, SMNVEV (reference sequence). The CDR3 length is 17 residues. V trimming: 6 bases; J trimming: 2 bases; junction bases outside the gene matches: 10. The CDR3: CASSSTGTSGNTDTQYF. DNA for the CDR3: TGTGCCAGCAGCTCAACCGGGACTAGCGGAAACACAGATACGCAGTATTTT.

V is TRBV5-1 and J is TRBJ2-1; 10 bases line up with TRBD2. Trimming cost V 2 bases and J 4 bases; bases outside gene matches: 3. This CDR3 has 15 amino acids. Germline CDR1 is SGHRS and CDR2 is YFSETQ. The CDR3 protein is CASSLAGGKYNEQFF. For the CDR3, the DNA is TGCGCCAGCAGCTTAGCGGGGGGGAAATACAATGAGCAGTTCTTC. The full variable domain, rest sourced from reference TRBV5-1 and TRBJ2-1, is KAGVTQTPRYLIKTRGQQVTLSCSPISGHRSVSWYQQTPGQGLQFLFEYFSETQRNKGNFPGRFSGRQFSNSRSEMNVSTLELGDSALYLCASSLAGGKYNEQFFGPGTRLTVL.

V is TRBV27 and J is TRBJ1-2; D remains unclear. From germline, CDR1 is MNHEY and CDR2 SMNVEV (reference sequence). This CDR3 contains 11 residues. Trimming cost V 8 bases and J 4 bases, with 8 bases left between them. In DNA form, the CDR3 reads TGTGCCAGCCTCTCCCCCTATGGCTACACCTTC. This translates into CASLSPYGYTF.

The CDR3 nucleotides are TGCGCCAGCAGCATACAGGGTTCTTGGACAGATACGCAGTATTTT. Amino acid sequence: CASSIQGSWTDTQYF. V is TRBV5-1 and J is TRBJ2-3; a possible D gene is TRBD1 (6 bases). V dropped 4 bases and J dropped 3 bases, with 15 bases sitting between them. There are 15 residues in the CDR3. Germline V gene sequence: CDR1 SGHRS, CDR2 YFSETQ.

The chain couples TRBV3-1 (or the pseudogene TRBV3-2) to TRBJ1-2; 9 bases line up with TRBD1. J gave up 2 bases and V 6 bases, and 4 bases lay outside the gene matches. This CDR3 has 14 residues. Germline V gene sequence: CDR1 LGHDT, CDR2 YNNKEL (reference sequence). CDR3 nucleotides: TGTGCCAGCAGTCGGGACAGGGCCAACTATGGCTACACCTTC. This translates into CASSRDRANYGYTF.

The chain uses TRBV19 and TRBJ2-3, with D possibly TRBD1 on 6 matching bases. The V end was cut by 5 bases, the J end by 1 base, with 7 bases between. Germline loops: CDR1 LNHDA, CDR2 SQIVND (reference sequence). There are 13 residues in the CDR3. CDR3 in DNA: TGTGCCAGTAGTGAGGGGGGCACAGATACGCAGTATTTT. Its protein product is CASSEGGTDTQYF. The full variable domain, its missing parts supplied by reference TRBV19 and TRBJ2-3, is DGGITQSPKYLFRKEGQNVTLSCEQNLNHDAMYWYRQDPGQGLRLIYYSQIVNDFQKGDIAEGYSVSREKKESFPLTVTSAQKNPTAFYLCASSEGGTDTQYFGPGTRLTVL.

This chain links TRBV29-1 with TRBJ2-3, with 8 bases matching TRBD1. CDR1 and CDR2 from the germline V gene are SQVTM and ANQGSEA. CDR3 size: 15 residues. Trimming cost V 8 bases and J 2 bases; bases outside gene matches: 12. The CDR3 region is CSTPRQGIFTDTQYF. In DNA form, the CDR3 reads TGCAGCACTCCCCGACAGGGGATTTTCACAGATACGCAGTATTTT.

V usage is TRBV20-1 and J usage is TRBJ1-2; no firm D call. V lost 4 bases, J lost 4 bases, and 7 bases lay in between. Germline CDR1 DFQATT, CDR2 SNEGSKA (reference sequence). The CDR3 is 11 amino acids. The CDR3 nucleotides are TGCAGTGCTACGGTTGCCTATGGCTACACCTTC. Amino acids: CSATVAYGYTF.

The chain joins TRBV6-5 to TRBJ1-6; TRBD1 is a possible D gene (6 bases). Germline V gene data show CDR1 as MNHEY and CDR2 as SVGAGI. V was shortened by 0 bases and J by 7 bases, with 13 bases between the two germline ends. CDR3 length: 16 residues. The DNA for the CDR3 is TGTGCCAGCAGTTACTCGAGAGGGACATCGAATTCACCCCTCCACTTT. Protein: CASSYSRGTSNSPLHF.

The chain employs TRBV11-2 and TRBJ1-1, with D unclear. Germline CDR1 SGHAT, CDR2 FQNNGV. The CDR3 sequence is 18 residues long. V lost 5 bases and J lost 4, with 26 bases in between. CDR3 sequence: CASSDWSGFEEVSTEAFF. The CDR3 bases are TGTGCCAGCAGCGATTGGTCGGGCTTTGAGGAGGTAAGCACTGAAGCTTTCTTT.

Written as DNA, the CDR3 is TGCGCCAGCTCTCCTACTCCGCCGACAGATACGCAGTATTTT. Translating it yields CASSPTPPTDTQYF. The chain links TRBV5-1 to TRBJ2-3; D gene uncertain. V dropped 7 bases and J dropped 3 bases, with 15 bases sitting between them. Germline values: CDR1 SGHRS, CDR2 YFSETQ. The CDR3 extends over 14 amino acids.

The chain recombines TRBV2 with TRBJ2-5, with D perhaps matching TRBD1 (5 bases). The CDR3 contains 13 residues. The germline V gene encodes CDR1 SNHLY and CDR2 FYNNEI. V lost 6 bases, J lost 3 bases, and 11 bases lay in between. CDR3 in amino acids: CASRGPLEETQYF. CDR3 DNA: TGTGCCAGCAGGGGGCCTCTTGAAGAGACCCAGTACTTC.

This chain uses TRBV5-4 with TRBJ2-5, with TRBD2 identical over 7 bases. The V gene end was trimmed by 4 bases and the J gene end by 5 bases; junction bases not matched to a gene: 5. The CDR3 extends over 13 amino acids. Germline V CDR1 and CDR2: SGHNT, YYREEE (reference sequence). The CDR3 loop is CASSPGRVETQYF. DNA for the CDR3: TGTGCCAGCAGCCCTGGGAGGGTGGAGACCCAGTACTTC.

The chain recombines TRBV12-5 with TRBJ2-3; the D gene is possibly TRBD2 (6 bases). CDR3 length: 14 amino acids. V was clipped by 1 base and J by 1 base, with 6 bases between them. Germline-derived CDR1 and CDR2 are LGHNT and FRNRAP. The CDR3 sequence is CASGLAGGTDTQYF. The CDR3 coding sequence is TGTGCTAGTGGTTTGGCGGGGGGCACAGATACGCAGTATTTT.

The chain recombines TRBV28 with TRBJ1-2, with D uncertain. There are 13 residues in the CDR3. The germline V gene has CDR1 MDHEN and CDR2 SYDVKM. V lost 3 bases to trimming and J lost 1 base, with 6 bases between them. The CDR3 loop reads CASSFVSNYGYTF. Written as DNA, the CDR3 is TGTGCCAGCAGTTTTGTCAGTAACTATGGCTACACCTTC.

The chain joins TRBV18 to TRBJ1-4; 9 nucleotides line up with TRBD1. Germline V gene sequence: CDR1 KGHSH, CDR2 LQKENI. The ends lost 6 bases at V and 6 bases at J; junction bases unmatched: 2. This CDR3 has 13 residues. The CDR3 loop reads CASSRDRDEKLFF. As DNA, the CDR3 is TGTGCCAGCTCCCGGGACAGGGATGAAAAACTGTTTTTT.

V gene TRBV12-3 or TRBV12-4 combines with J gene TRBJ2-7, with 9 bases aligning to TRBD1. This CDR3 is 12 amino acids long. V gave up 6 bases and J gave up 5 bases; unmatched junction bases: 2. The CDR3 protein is CASSRQGDEQYF. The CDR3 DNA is TGTGCCAGCAGCCGACAGGGGGACGAGCAGTACTTC.

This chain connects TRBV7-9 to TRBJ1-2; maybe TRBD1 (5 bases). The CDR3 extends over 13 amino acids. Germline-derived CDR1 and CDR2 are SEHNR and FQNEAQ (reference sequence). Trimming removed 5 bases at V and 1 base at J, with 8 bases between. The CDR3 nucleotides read TGTGCCAGCAGCCTACAGGTTAACTATGGCTACACCTTC. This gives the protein CASSLQVNYGYTF.

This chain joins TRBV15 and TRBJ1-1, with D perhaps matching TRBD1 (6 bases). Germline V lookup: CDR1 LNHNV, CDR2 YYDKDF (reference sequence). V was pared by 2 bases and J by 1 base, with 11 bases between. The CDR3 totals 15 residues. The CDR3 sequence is CATSRQGTPNTEAFF. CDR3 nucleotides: TGTGCCACCAGCAGACAAGGGACACCGAACACTGAAGCTTTCTTT.

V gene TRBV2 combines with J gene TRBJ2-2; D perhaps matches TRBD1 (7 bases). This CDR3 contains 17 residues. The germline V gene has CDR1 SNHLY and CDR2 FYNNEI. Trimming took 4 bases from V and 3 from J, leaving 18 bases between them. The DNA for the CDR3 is TGTGCCAGCAGTGGAGAGGGGGGACAGAGATACACCGGGGAGCTGTTTTTT. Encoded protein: CASSGEGGQRYTGELFF. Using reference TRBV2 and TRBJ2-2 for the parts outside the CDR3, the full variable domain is EPEVTQTPSHQVTQMGQEVILRCVPISNHLYFYWYRQILGQKVEFLVSFYNNEISEKSEIFDDQFSVERPDGSNFTLKIRSTKLEDSAMYFCASSGEGGQRYTGELFFGEGSRLTVL.

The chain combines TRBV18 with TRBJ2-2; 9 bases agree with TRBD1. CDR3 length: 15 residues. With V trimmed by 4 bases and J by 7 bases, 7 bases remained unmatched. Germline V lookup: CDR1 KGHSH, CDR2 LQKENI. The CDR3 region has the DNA TGTGCCAGCTCACGGTGGACAGGGGTCGGCGGGGAGCTGTTTTTT. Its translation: CASSRWTGVGGELFF.

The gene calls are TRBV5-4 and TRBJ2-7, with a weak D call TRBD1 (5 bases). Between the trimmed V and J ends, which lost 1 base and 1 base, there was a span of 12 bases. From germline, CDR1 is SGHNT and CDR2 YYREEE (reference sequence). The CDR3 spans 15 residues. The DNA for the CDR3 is TGTGCCAGCAGCTTGTCCCAGGGTGGGTCCTACGAGCAGTACTTC. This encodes CASSLSQGGSYEQYF. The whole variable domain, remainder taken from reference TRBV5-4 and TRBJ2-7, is ETGVTQSPTHLIKTRGQQVTLRCSSQSGHNTVSWYQQALGQGPQFIFQYYREEENGRGNFPPRFSGLQFPNYSSELNVNALELDDSALYLCASSLSQGGSYEQYFGPGTRLTVT.

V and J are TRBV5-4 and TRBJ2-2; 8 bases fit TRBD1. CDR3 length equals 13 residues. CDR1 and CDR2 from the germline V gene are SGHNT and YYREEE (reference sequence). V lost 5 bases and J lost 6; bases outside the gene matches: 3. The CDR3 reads CASRTGAAGELFF. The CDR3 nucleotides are TGTGCCAGCAGGACAGGGGCGGCCGGGGAGCTGTTTTTT. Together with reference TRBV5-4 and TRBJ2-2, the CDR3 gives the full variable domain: ETGVTQSPTHLIKTRGQQVTLRCSSQSGHNTVSWYQQALGQGPQFIFQYYREEENGRGNFPPRFSGLQFPNYSSELNVNALELDDSALYLCASRTGAAGELFFGEGSRLTVL.

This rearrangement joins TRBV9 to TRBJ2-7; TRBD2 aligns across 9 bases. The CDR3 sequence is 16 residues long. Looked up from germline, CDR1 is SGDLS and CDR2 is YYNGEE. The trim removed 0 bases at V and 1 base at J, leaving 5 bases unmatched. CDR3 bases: TGTGCCAGCAGCGTAGGGCTAGCGGGGATGTCCTACGAGCAGTACTTC. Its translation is CASSVGLAGMSYEQYF.